This TCR beta chain was recorded in a study of control samples from healthy donors and cancer patients. Germline CDR1 reads MNHEY; CDR2 reads SVGEGT. The CDR3 totals 16 residues. V was pared by 6 bases and J by 3 bases, with 9 bases of the junction left unmatched. Sequencing was performed with immunoSEQ multiplex PCR; in TCRdb, only in-frame clones are kept and a portion is missing. This table holds 60,000 or so clones, roughly 87% found once. The gene calls are TRBV6-2 or TRBV6-3 and TRBJ1-5; 9 bases are a match to TRBD1. Source material: blood. The sequence was collected from a man between 45 and 60 years old in good health. The CDR3 DNA reads TGTGCCAGCAGCTTCCCCCGGACAGGGGTCAATCAGCCCCAGCATTTT. Its translation: CASSFPRTGVNQPQHF.